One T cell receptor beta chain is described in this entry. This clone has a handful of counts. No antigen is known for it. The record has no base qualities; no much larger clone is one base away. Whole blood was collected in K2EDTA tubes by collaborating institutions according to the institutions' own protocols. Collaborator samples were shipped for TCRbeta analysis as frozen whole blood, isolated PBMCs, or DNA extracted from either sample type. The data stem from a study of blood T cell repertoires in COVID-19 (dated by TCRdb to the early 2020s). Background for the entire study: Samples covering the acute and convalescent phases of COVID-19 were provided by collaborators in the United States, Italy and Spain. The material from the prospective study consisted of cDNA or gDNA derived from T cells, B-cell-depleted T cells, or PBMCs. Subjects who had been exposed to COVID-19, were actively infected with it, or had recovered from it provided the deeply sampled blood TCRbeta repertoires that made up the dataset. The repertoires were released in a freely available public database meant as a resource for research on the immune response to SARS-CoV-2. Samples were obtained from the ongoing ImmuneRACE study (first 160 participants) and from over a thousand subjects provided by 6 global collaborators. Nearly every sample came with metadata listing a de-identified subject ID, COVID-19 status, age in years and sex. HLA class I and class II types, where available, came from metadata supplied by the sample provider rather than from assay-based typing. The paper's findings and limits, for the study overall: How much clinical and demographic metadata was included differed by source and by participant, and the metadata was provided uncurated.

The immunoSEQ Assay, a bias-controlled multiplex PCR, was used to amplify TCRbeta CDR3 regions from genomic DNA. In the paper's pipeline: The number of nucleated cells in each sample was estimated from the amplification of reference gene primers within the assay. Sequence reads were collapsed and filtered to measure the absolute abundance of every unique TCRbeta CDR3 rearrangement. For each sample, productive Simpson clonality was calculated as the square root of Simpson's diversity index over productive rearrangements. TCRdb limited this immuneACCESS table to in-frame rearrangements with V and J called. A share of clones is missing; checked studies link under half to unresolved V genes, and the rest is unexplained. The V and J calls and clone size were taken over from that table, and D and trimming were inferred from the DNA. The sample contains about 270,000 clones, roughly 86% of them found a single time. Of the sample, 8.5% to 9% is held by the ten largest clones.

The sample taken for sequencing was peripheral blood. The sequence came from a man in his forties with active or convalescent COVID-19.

CDR3 loop: CSVGAARGYGYTF. The sequenced DNA is TGCAGCGTTGGGGCGGCCCGGGGCTATGGCTACACCTTC. Rearrangement joined TRBV29-1 to TRBJ1-2; no D segment can be confidently identified. The CDR3 holds 13 amino acids from the cysteine to the phenylalanine. Just the 39-base CDR3 DNA is kept, in frame starting at base 1. Trimming removed 4 bases from V and 4 bases from J, leaving 13 bases between the germline ends. Sequences SQVTM (CDR1) and ANQGSEA (CDR2) are obtained from the germline V gene.